This T cell receptor (beta chain) was sequenced for a study of T-cell reconstitution after alpha-beta-depleted transplantation in children. A TCRbeta library incorporating unique molecular identifiers was prepared. TCRdb itself ran the PCR reads through MiXCR, one entry per CDR3 protein. The sample has approximately 980,000 distinct CDR3 sequences; less than 30% are singletons. A few counts support this clonotype. Antigen specificity is unknown. Regarding the study as a whole: There were some patients whose high TCRbeta diversity at day 60 came from surviving recipient T cells and thymic progenitors. By one year post-transplant, T-cell counts and diversity largely arose from T cells that were newly produced. Two months or so post-transplant, alpha-beta T cells reportedly derived from several hundred expanded graft clones.

Per the germline V gene, CDR1 is LGHDT and CDR2 is YNNKEL (reference sequence). Trimming pared 1 base from V and 5 bases from J, leaving 16 bases between. This CDR3 region has 16 residues. This specimen consisted of PBMCs, mostly from graft donor cells, obtained 360 days after TCRalphabeta/CD19-depleted stem cell transplant. This TCR was sampled from a boy in the first two years of life who had a stem cell transplant for SCID, so the T cells may come from the graft donor. The rearrangement uses TRBV3-1 and TRBJ2-3; tentative D call: TRBD2 (6 bases). CDR3 bases: TGTGCCAGCAGCCAAGCTCAGGGAGGCCCAGGAGATACGCAGTATTTT. It yields the protein CASSQAQGGPGDTQYF.